This passage covers 6 T cell receptor beta chains from one sample sequenced in a study of Ad26.COV2.S vaccination and SARS-CoV-2 variants. TCRdb's copy holds only in-frame clones and misses some; the assay was immunoSEQ multiplex PCR. The sample contains some 400,000 clones, approximately 90% of which appear only once. Treatment in this sample: some 20 received Ad26.COV2.S at low or high dose, single or two shots; 5 received placebo; per-sample allocation not given. The samples date from day 63 after the first vaccine or placebo injection. Specimen: peripheral blood, collected in a trial of Ad26.COV2.S vaccine versus placebo. The source is a person between 18 and 60 years old who received the Ad26.COV2.S COVID-19 vaccine or a placebo.

The rearrangement joins TRBV28 to TRBJ2-7, with 9 positions matching TRBD2. The CDR3 consists of 18 residues. J gave up 7 bases and V 5 bases, and 21 bases lay outside the gene matches. The germline CDR1 and CDR2 sequences are MDHEN and SYDVKM. The CDR3 DNA follows: TGTGCCAGCAGTCCACTCTCTGCTACCTTTAGCGGGAGCTGGGAGCAGTACTTC. It translates to CASSPLSATFSGSWEQYF.

The chain combines TRBV9 with TRBJ2-1; maybe TRBD2 (6 bases). The germline CDR1 and CDR2 sequences are SGDLS and YYNGEE. Trimming cost V 3 bases and J 0 bases, with 13 bases left between them. CDR3 length: 16 amino acids. CDR3 sequence (DNA): TGTGCCAGCAGCGCGTCGGGACTCAGCTCCTACAATGAGCAGTTCTTC. This sequence encodes CASSASGLSSYNEQFF.

V is TRBV5-1 and J is TRBJ1-2, with 10 positions matching TRBD1. The germline V gene has CDR1 SGHRS and CDR2 YFSETQ. CDR3 length: 15 amino acids. The V and J ends lost 3 bases and 2 bases, in that order; junction bases with no gene match: 4. CDR3 coding DNA: TGCGCCAGCAGCTGGGGACAGGGGTCGAACTATGGCTACACCTTC. Translating gives CASSWGQGSNYGYTF. The complete variable domain, with remaining parts taken from reference TRBV5-1 and TRBJ1-2, reads KAGVTQTPRYLIKTRGQQVTLSCSPISGHRSVSWYQQTPGQGLQFLFEYFSETQRNKGNFPGRFSGRQFSNSRSEMNVSTLELGDSALYLCASSWGQGSNYGYTFGSGTRLTVV.

This chain uses TRBV11-3 with TRBJ2-5; no clear D. V was cut by 2 bases and J by 3 bases, with 4 bases left in between. There are 12 residues in the CDR3. CDR1 is SGHNT, CDR2 YENEEA, per germline. CDR3 sequence reads: CASSLSEETQYF. CDR3 nucleotides: TGTGCCAGCAGCTTATCGGAAGAGACCCAGTACTTC.

On this clone: This same CDR3 is encoded by further DNA sequences in the sample. The V call is TRBV12-3 or TRBV12-4, the J call TRBJ1-1, with 7 bases lining up with TRBD1. The trim removed 6 bases at V and 1 base at J, leaving 2 bases unmatched. The CDR3 spans 13 residues. The DNA for the CDR3 is TGTGCCAGCAGCCAGGGGGGGAACACTGAAGCTTTCTTT. Amino acid sequence: CASSQGGNTEAFF.

The chain employs TRBV19 and TRBJ2-5, with D possibly matching TRBD1 (6 bases). The CDR3 sequence is 14 residues long. With 6 bases removed from V and 5 bases from J, the gap between germline ends came to 16 bases. CDR1 LNHDA and CDR2 SQIVND come from the germline V gene (reference sequence). In DNA form, the CDR3 reads TGTGCCAGTAGCCCCCCGGGGACACGGGAGACCCAGTACTTC. Its translation is CASSPPGTRETQYF.